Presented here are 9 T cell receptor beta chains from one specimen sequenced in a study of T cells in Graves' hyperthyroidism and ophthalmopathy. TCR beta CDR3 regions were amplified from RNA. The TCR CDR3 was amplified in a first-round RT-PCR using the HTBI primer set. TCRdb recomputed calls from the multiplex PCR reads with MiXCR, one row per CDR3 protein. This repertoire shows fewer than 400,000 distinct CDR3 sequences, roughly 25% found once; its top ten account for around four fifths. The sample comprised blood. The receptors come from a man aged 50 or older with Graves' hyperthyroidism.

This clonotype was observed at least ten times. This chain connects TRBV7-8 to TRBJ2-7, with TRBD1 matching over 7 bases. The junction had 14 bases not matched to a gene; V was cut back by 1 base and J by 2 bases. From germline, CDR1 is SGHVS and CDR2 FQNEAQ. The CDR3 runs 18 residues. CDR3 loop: CASSLVGLETGFAYEQYF. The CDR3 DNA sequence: TGTGCCAGCAGCTTAGTAGGATTAGAGACAGGGTTCGCCTACGAGCAGTACTTC.

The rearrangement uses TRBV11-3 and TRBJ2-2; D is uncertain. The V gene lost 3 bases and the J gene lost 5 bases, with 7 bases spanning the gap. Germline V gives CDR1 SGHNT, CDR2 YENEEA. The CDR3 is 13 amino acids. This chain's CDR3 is CASSFEETGELFF. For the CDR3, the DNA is TGTGCCAGCAGCTTTGAGGAAACCGGGGAGCTGTTTTTT.

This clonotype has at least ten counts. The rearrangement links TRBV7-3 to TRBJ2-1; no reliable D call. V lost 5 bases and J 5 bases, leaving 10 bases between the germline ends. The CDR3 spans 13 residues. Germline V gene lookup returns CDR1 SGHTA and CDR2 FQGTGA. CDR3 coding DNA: TGTGCCAGCAGCGCGATCGGTAACAATGAGCAGTTCTTC. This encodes CASSAIGNNEQFF.

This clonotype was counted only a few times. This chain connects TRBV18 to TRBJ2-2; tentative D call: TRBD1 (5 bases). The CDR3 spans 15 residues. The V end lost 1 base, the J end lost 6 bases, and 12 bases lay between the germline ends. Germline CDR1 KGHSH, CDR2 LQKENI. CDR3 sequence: CASSPLKGIAGELFF. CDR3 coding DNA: TGTGCCAGCTCACCACTTAAGGGGATCGCCGGGGAGCTGTTTTTT.

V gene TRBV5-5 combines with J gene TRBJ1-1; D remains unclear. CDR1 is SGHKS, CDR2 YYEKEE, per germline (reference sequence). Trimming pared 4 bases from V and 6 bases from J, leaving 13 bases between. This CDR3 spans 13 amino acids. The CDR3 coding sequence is TGTGCCAGCAGCCGCGAGACCGGCCCTGAAGCTTTCTTT. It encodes CASSRETGPEAFF.

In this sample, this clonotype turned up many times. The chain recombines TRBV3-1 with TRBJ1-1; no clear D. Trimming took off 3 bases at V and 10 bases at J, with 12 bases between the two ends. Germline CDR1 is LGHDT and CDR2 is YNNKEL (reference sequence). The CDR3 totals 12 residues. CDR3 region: CASSHTGGGAFF. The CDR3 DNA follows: TGTGCCAGCAGCCATACCGGAGGAGGAGCTTTCTTT.

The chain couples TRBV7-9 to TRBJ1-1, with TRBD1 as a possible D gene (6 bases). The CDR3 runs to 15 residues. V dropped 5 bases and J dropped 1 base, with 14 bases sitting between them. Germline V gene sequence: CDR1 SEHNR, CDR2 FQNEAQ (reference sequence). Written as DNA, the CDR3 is TGTGCCAGCAGCACAGACAGGTATGGGAACACTGAAGCTTTCTTT. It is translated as CASSTDRYGNTEAFF.

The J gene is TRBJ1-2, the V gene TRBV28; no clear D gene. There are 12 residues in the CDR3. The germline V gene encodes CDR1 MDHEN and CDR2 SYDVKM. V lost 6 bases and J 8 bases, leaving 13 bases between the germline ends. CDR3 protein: CASSPLVRGYTF. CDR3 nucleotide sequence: TGTGCCAGCAGCCCTTTAGTTAGGGGCTACACCTTC.

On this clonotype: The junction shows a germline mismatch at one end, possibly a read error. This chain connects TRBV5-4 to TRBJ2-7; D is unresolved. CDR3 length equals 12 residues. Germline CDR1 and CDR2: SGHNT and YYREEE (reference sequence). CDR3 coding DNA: TGTGCCAGCAGCTTCGGACCCTACGAGCAGTGCTTC. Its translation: CASSFGPYEQCF.